This T cell receptor beta chain was found in a study of CD8 T cells in ankylosing spondylitis. Overall study results and limits: In ankylosing spondylitis patients, matched synovial fluid reportedly showed significant enrichment of disease-linked clones. A CD8+ phenotype characterized the disease-linked clones, which were relatively rare in peripheral blood.

Making the TCR beta libraries involved quantitative 5'-RACE with molecular barcodes. TCRdb reanalysed the 5' RACE reads using MiXCR and keeps one entry per CDR3 protein. The sample gives 30,000 to 45,000 distinct CDR3 sequences, 16% of which show up once; just over 45% is in the top ten. This clonotype has more than one count but fewer than ten. Its target is not known. This sequence was found in a male donor with ankylosing spondylitis or in good health (not recorded which). The sequencing sample was made of blood.

CDR3 residues: CSARDSVAKNIQYF. Written as DNA, the CDR3 is TGCAGTGCTAGAGACAGCGTAGCCAAAAACATTCAGTACTTC. The chain recombines TRBV20-1 with TRBJ2-4; D call uncertain. This CDR3 spans 14 amino acids. Germline CDR1 DFQATT, CDR2 SNEGSKA (reference sequence). Trimming cost V 0 bases and J 0 bases, with 6 bases left between them.